This T cell receptor (beta chain) was documented in a study of blood T cell repertoires in COVID-19. The overall study: Samples representing acute and convalescent COVID-19 were sourced from the United States, Italy and Spain. Nucleic acid was either cDNA or gDNA, and it came from T cells, B-cell-depleted T cells, or PBMCs.

Authors' data handling: Counts of nucleated cells, estimated from reference gene primer amplification, were obtained. TCRdb's table, derived via immunoSEQ multiplex PCR, lists solely in-frame clones and lacks some. That table supplies the V and J calls and clone size; D and trimming were determined from the DNA. The table records about 260,000 clones, roughly 88% of them present only once. The CDR3 covers 16 residues. The germline V and J ends were trimmed by 2 bases and 4 bases, with 18 bases remaining between them. Germline-derived CDR1 and CDR2 are MNHNY and SVGAGI (reference sequence). This receptor was identified in a human donor in a cohort sampled during active COVID-19. What was sequenced was peripheral blood. This chain uses TRBV6-6 with TRBJ2-7; the D gene is possibly TRBD1 (5 bases). The DNA for the CDR3 is TGTGCCAGCAGTTACGGTCTCGGCAGGGCGGATTACGAGCAGTACTTC. Protein: CASSYGLGRADYEQYF.